Shown below are 7 T cell receptor beta chains from a single sample sequenced in a study of CD8 T cells in Susac syndrome. It was with random hexamers that about 0.45 to 1 ug RNA was reverse transcribed. Each CDR3 protein gets one entry after TCRdb re-called the immunoSEQ multiplex PCR reads with MiXCR. This table holds 140,000 or so distinct CDR3 sequences, 85% to 95% found once. The sequenced sample consisted of CD4+ T cells from PBMCs. These receptors were obtained from a human donor with multiple sclerosis.

The chain combines TRBV3-1 with TRBJ1-1, with D possibly TRBD1 on 6 matching bases. Trimming took 4 bases from V and 6 from J, leaving 12 bases between them. Per the germline V gene, CDR1 is LGHDT and CDR2 is YNNKEL (reference sequence). This CDR3 has 13 amino acids. CDR3 nucleotide sequence: TGTGCCAGCAGCCTACAGGGTATGGCTGAAGCTTTCTTT. As protein: CASSLQGMAEAFF.

The rearrangement uses TRBV4-1 and TRBJ1-3; D not resolved. Trimming took 2 bases from V and 0 from J, leaving 8 bases between them. Per germline, CDR1 MGHRA and CDR2 YSYEKL. The CDR3 runs to 15 residues. The CDR3 DNA follows: TGCGCCAGCAGCCAAACCACCCTCTCTGGAAACACCATATATTTT. Translating gives CASSQTTLSGNTIYF.

This sequence joins TRBV29-1 and TRBJ2-1; 9 bases are shared with TRBD2. V lost 3 bases and J lost 0; bases outside the gene matches: 3. The CDR3 is 15 residues long. Looked up from germline, CDR1 is SQVTM and CDR2 is ANQGSEA. CDR3 sequence (DNA): TGCAGCGTTGATTATAGCGGGAGCTCCTACAATGAGCAGTTCTTC. Protein: CSVDYSGSSYNEQFF.

The V and J genes are TRBV20-1 and TRBJ1-2; 12 nucleotides agree with TRBD1. The CDR3 spans 16 residues. V dropped 4 bases and J dropped 4; count of bases not matched to a gene: 10. Germline V gene sequence: CDR1 DFQATT, CDR2 SNEGSKA (reference sequence). This chain's CDR3 is CSANTGTGGKGYGYTF. In DNA form, the CDR3 reads TGCAGTGCTAATACCGGGACAGGGGGCAAGGGCTATGGCTACACCTTC.

The chain uses TRBV20-1 and TRBJ1-2; D is possibly TRBD1 (5 bases). Trimming took off 5 bases at V and 5 bases at J, with 12 bases between the two ends. This CDR3 has 12 amino acids. Germline CDR1 and CDR2: DFQATT and SNEGSKA (reference sequence). In nucleotides, the CDR3 is TGCAGTGCTCCCTACAGGTCTTATGGCTACACCTTC. Encoded protein: CSAPYRSYGYTF.

The chain is built from TRBV20-1 and TRBJ2-7; D remains ambiguous. Germline CDR1 reads DFQATT; CDR2 reads SNEGSKA (reference sequence). V lost 5 bases and J lost 0, with 14 bases in between. This CDR3 spans 14 amino acids. CDR3 sequence: CSALEPLSSYEQYF. The CDR3 DNA follows: TGCAGTGCTTTAGAACCTCTAAGCTCCTACGAGCAGTACTTC.

The chain is built from TRBV5-4 and TRBJ2-7; 12 bases are a match to TRBD1. V trimming: 4 bases; J trimming: 5 bases; junction bases outside the gene matches: 7. Germline V gives CDR1 SGHNT, CDR2 YYREEE (reference sequence). The CDR3 has 15 amino acids. The CDR3 DNA is TGTGCCAGCAGCGCCCTCCGGGACAGGGGGCACGAGCAGTACTTC. Translation gives CASSALRDRGHEQYF.